This is a list of T cell receptor beta chains from one sample in a study of blood T cell repertoires in COVID-19. Assay: immunoSEQ multiplex PCR; the TCRdb copy retains only in-frame clones and omits some. The data contain more than 200,000 clones, 80% to 85% of them seen just once; the ten biggest clones take up 4.2%. The sequencing input was peripheral blood. The origin of the receptors is a man aged 55 to 70 with acute or convalescent COVID-19. CDR3s include the opening cysteine and the closing phenylalanine or tryptophan. A D gene is named only where the DNA matches it firmly. Part of the rows lack a size; the others show once, few, many or a class for expanded clones.

-	-	TRBV14	TRBJ2-3	TGTGCCAGCAGCCCTCGACTAGACACAGATACGCAGTATTTT	CASSPRLDTDTQYF
few	TRBD2	TRBV28	TRBJ2-1	TGTGCCAGCAGTTTACCGGGACTACCCAATGAGCAGTTCTTC	CASSLPGLPNEQFF
-	-	TRBV7-9	TRBJ1-5	TGTGCCAGCAGCTTAGGGACAGACCACTTTAGCAATCAGCCCCAGCATTTT	CASSLGTDHFSNQPQHF
-	-	TRBV28	TRBJ2-4	TGTGCCAGCAGTCTCGGGGGAACCAAAAACATTCAGTACTTC	CASSLGGTKNIQYF
-	TRBD2	TRBV10-3	TRBJ2-7	TGTGCCATCAGTGTTGGGGTCGGGGGGTCCTACGAGCAGTACTTC	CAISVGVGGSYEQYF
-	TRBD1	TRBV5-1	TRBJ1-5	TGCGCCAGCAGCCTAACCGGGACAGGGCCTGCGAATCAGCCCCAGCATTTT	CASSLTGTGPANQPQHF
-	-	TRBV5-1	TRBJ2-2	TGCGCCAGCAGCTTGGAATTTACAGATGAGCTGTTTTTT	CASSLEFTDELFF
-	-	TRBV11-3	TRBJ2-7	TGTGCCAGCAGCCCTAGGGGCCGTTCCTACGAGCAGTACTTC	CASSPRGRSYEQYF
-	-	TRBV27	TRBJ2-1	TGTGCCAGCAGTCCCCAGTCCCTTGTGGATGAGCAGTTCTTC	CASSPQSLVDEQFF
-	-	TRBV6-5	TRBJ1-2	TGTGCCAGCAGTTACTTCCAGGCGAATAACTATGGCTACACCTTC	CASSYFQANNYGYTF
-	-	TRBV4-2	TRBJ1-1	TGTGCCAGCAGCCAAGAATTAACGCGGGTTAACACTGAAGCTTTCTTT	CASSQELTRVNTEAFF
few	-	TRBV10-3	TRBJ2-5	TGTGCCATCAGCCCCACAGGGCAAGAGACCCAGTACTTC	CAISPTGQETQYF
-	TRBD2	TRBV5-1	TRBJ2-5	TGCGCCAGCAGCGGAACATCTAGCGGGGGGTCACCGGGGTACCAAGAGACCCAGTACTTC	CASSGTSSGGSPGYQETQYF
once	-	TRBV5-8	TRBJ2-2	TGTGCCAGCAGCCGGCAGGAATTTAACACCGGGGAGCTGTTTTTT	CASSRQEFNTGELFF
-	-	TRBV28	TRBJ1-2	TGTGCCGGACAGAGAGCAGCTAGCTATGGCTACACCTTC	CAGQRAASYGYTF
-	-	TRBV6-5	TRBJ1-4	TGTGCCAGCAGGCCTCGGACAGATCGATTAGAAAAACTGTTTTTT	CASRPRTDRLEKLFF
few	-	TRBV3-1/TRBV3-2	TRBJ1-2	TGTGCCAGCAGCCGGGCGTATGGCTACACCTTC	CASSRAYGYTF
-	TRBD2	TRBV7-3	TRBJ2-2	TGTGCCAGCAGCTTACAGGGACTAGCGGGAGACGGGGAGCTGTTTTTT	CASSLQGLAGDGELFF
-	TRBD2	TRBV5-1	TRBJ2-5	TGCGCCAGCAGCTTGGGTCTAGCGGGAGCCCCGGAGACCCAGTACTTC	CASSLGLAGAPETQYF
-	-	TRBV19	TRBJ1-4	TGTGCCAGTGGAAGACAGGCAACTAATGAAAAACTGTTTTTT	CASGRQATNEKLFF
-	-	TRBV9	TRBJ1-5	TGTGCCAGCAGCGTAGCAGGGCAGGATAATCAGCCCCAGCATTTT	CASSVAGQDNQPQHF
-	-	TRBV19	TRBJ1-5	TGTGCCAGTAGTTTGGGGCAGGGCAGCAATCAGCCCCAGCATTTT	CASSLGQGSNQPQHF
-	-	TRBV5-6	TRBJ2-1	TGTGCCAGCAGCTTGGTGCCTAGCGCCGGCTATGAGCAGTTCTTC	CASSLVPSAGYEQFF
-	-	TRBV27	TRBJ2-6	TGTGCCAGCAGTTTAAAAGACAACTCTGGGGCCAACGTCCTGACTTTC	CASSLKDNSGANVLTF
once	TRBD2	TRBV7-2	TRBJ2-3	TGTGCCAGCAGCTTACGACTAGCGGGGGTCACAGATACGCAGTATTTT	CASSLRLAGVTDTQYF
-	TRBD1	TRBV15	TRBJ2-2	TGTGCCACCAGCAGAGATCGTGGACAGGGGGTCGGGGAGCTGTTTTTT	CATSRDRGQGVGELFF
-	TRBD2	TRBV5-1	TRBJ2-7	TGCGCCAGCAGCTTGGTGACTAGCGGGAGTTCATCCCCCTTTCCTTACGAGCAGTACTTC	CASSLVTSGSSSPFPYEQYF
-	TRBD1	TRBV27	TRBJ2-4	TGTGCCAGCAGTCCTAGATGGACAGGGAAAAACATTCAGTACTTC	CASSPRWTGKNIQYF
-	-	TRBV21-1	TRBJ2-7	TGTGCCAGCAGCAAACGATCGGGACTCAACACGAGCTCCTACGAGCAGTACTTC	CASSKRSGLNTSSYEQYF
-	-	TRBV19	TRBJ2-1	TGTGCCAGTACCACAGGACAAATTAGCTCCTACAATGAGCAGTTCTTC	CASTTGQISSYNEQFF
-	-	TRBV24-1	TRBJ1-6	TGTGCCACCAGCACGGGACACAAAAGCTCCCGGGGCTCCTATAATTCACCCCTCCACTTT	CATSTGHKSSRGSYNSPLHF
few	TRBD1	TRBV18	TRBJ1-1	TGTGCCAGCTCACCAAACGAACAGGGGGCAACTGAAGCTTTCTTT	CASSPNEQGATEAFF
-	TRBD1	TRBV9	TRBJ1-6	TGTGCCAGCAGCGCGACAGGGAGGAATCGTAATTCACCCCTCCACTTT	CASSATGRNRNSPLHF
-	-	TRBV11-2	TRBJ1-1	TGTGCCAGCAGCTTAGATAGGAACACTGAAGCTTTCTTT	CASSLDRNTEAFF
-	TRBD2	TRBV6-6	TRBJ2-3	TGTGCCAGCAGCGCTAGCGGGCCCAGCACAGATACGCAGTATTTT	CASSASGPSTDTQYF
-	-	TRBV13	TRBJ2-1	TGTGCCAGCAGCTTAGGCCCTCCTAGGACTAACAATGAGCAGTTCTTC	CASSLGPPRTNNEQFF
-	TRBD2	TRBV7-9	TRBJ2-7	TGTGCCAGCAGCGGGGGACTAGCGGAGTTCTACGAGCAGTACTTC	CASSGGLAEFYEQYF
-	TRBD2	TRBV27	TRBJ2-1	TGTGCCAGCAGCACCATCGGGGGGGACCGTTACAATGAGCAGTTCTTC	CASSTIGGDRYNEQFF
-	TRBD1	TRBV5-1	TRBJ1-4	TGCGCCAGCAGCACTGGGACAGGGACTAATGAAAAACTGTTTTTT	CASSTGTGTNEKLFF
once	TRBD2	TRBV3-1/TRBV3-2	TRBJ2-7	TGTGCCAGCAGCGGGCGGGGGGGCCCTAACGAGCAGTACTTC	CASSGRGGPNEQYF
-	TRBD1	TRBV28	TRBJ1-2	TGTGCCAGCGAACAGGGGCGGGGCTACACCTTC	CASEQGRGYTF
-	-	TRBV27	TRBJ1-5	TGTGCCAGCAGTTTGTGGGGGGGTGGCAATCAGCCCCAGCATTTT	CASSLWGGGNQPQHF
-	-	TRBV28	TRBJ1-1	TGTGCCAGCAGTTTCAGGGGAAGGACTGAAGCTTTCTTT	CASSFRGRTEAFF
-	TRBD2	TRBV9	TRBJ2-3	TGTGCCAGCAGCGTCGGGAGCGGGGTACGCACAGATACGCAGTATTTT	CASSVGSGVRTDTQYF
-	TRBD1	TRBV28	TRBJ2-7	TGTGCCAGCAGTTCCGCCGGGACAGGGGACTACGAGCAGTACTTC	CASSSAGTGDYEQYF
-	-	TRBV18	TRBJ2-5	TGTGCCAGCTCACCACTACAGGGAGAGACCCAGTACTTC	CASSPLQGETQYF
-	-	TRBV24-1	TRBJ2-1	TGTGCCACCAGTGATAACAGGGGAGGTTACTACAATGAGCAGTTCTTC	CATSDNRGGYYNEQFF
-	-	TRBV5-4	TRBJ2-2	TGTGCCAGCAGCTTGGGGACTTTCCCAGAGCTGTTTTTT	CASSLGTFPELFF
-	TRBD1	TRBV6-5	TRBJ2-6	TGTGCCAGCAATTTACAGGGGTCTGGGGCCAACGTCCTGACTTTC	CASNLQGSGANVLTF
-	TRBD2	TRBV5-1	TRBJ2-7	TGCGCCAGCAGCTTGGGCGGGGGGCAACCTTACGAGCAGTACTTC	CASSLGGGQPYEQYF